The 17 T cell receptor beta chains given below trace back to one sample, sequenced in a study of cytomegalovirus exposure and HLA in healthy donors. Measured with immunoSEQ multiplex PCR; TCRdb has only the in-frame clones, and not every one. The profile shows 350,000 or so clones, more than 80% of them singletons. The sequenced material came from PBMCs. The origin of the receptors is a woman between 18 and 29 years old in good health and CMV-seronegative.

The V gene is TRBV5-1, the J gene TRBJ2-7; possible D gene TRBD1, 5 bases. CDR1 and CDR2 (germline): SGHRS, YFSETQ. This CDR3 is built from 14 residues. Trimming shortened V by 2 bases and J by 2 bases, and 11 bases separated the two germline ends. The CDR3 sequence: CASSFRDSAYEQYF. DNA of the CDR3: TGCGCCAGCAGCTTTCGTGACAGCGCCTACGAGCAGTACTTC.

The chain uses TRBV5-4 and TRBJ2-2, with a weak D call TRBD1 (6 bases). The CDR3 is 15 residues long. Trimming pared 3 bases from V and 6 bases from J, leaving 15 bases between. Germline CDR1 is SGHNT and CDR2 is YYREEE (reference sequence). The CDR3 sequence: CASSSVIQGAGELFF. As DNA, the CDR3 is TGTGCCAGCAGCTCCGTAATACAGGGAGCCGGGGAGCTGTTTTTT.

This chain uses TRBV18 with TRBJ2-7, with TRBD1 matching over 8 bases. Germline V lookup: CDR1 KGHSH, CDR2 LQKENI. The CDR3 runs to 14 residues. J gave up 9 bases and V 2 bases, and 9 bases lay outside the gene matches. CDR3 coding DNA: TGTGCCAGCTCACCAGAGGACAGGGCGGTCGGGCAGTACTTC. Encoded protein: CASSPEDRAVGQYF.

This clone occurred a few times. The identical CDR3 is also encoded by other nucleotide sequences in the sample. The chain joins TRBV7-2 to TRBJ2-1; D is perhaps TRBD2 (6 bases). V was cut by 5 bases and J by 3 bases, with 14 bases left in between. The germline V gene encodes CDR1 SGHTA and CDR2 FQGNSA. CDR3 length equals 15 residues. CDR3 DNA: TGTGCCAGCAGCCCCCTAGGTAGCGGCTACAATGAGCAGTTCTTC. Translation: CASSPLGSGYNEQFF.

Written as DNA, the CDR3 is TGTGCCAGCAGCCACGATGGCTACACCTTC. Translated, it gives CASSHDGYTF. J is TRBJ1-2 and V is TRBV4-2; D is unclear. CDR3 length: 10 residues. Germline V CDR1 and CDR2: LGHNA, YNFKEQ. V lost 3 bases and J 6 bases, leaving 2 bases between the germline ends.

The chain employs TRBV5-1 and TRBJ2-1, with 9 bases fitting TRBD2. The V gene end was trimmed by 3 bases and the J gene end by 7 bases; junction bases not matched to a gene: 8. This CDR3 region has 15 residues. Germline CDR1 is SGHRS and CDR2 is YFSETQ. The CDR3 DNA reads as TGCGCCAGCAGCTCCCCGACTAGCGGAGATAATGAGCAGTTCTTC. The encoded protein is CASSSPTSGDNEQFF. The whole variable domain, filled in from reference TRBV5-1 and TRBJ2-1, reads KAGVTQTPRYLIKTRGQQVTLSCSPISGHRSVSWYQQTPGQGLQFLFEYFSETQRNKGNFPGRFSGRQFSNSRSEMNVSTLELGDSALYLCASSSPTSGDNEQFFGPGTRLTVL.

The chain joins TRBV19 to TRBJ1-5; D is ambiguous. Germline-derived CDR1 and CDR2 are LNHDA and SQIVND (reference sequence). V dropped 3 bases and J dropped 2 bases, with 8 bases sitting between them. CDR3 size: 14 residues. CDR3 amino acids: CASSILRGNQPQHF. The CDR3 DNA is TGTGCCAGTAGTATTTTACGGGGCAATCAGCCCCAGCATTTT.

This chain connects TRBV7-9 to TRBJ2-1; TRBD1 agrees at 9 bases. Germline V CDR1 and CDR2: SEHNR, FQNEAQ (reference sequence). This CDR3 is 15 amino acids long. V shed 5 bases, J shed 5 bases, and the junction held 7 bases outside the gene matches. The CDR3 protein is CASSQGTGSNNEQFF. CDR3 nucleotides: TGTGCCAGCAGCCAGGGGACAGGGTCGAACAATGAGCAGTTCTTC.

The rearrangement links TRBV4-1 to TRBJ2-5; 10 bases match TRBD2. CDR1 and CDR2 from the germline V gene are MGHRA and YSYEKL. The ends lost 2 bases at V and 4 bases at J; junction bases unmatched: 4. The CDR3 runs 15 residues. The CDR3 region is CASSQNSGRTETQYF. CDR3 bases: TGCGCCAGCAGCCAAAATAGCGGGAGGACAGAGACCCAGTACTTC.

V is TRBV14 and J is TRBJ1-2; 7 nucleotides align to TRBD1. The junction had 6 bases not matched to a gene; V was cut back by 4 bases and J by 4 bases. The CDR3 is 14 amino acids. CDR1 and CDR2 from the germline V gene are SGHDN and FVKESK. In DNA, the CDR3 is TGTGCCAGCAGCCCTAGGGGGCCGGGCTATGGCTACACCTTC. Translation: CASSPRGPGYGYTF.

The CDR3, as DNA: TGTGCCAGCTCACCTGACAGGTCTGTCACCGGGGAGCTGTTTTTT. Translating it yields CASSPDRSVTGELFF. The chain has TRBV18 and TRBJ2-2, with a possible D match to TRBD1 (6 bases). There are 15 residues in the CDR3. Trimming took off 3 bases at V and 4 bases at J, with 12 bases between the two ends. Germline assignment: CDR1 KGHSH and CDR2 LQKENI.

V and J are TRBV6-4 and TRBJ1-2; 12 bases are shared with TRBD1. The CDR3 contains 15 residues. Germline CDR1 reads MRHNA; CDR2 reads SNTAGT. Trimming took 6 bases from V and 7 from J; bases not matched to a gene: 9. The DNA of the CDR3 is TGTGCCAGCAGAAATCCGGGACAGGGGGCCTCTGGCTACACCTTC. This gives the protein CASRNPGQGASGYTF.

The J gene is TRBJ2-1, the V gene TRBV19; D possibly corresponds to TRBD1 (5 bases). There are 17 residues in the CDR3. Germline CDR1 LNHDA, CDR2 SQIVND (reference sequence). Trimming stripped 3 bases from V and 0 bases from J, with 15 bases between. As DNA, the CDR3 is TGTGCCAGTAGTATGGAAACAGGCCGGAGCTCCTACAATGAGCAGTTCTTC. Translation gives CASSMETGRSSYNEQFF.

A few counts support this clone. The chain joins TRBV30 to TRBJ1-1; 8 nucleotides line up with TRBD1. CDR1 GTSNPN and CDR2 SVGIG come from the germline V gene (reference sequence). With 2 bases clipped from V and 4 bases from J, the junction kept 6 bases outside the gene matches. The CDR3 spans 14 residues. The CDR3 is CAWSSGQGLTEAFF. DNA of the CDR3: TGTGCCTGGAGTTCTGGACAGGGTCTCACTGAAGCTTTCTTT.

CDR3 loop: CASSLAHGNTGELFF. The CDR3 DNA is TGTGCCAGCAGCTTGGCCCACGGGAACACCGGGGAGCTGTTTTTT. This sequence joins TRBV5-8 and TRBJ2-2; D not resolved. Per the germline V gene, CDR1 is SGHTS and CDR2 is YDEGEE. V was pared by 0 bases and J by 1 base, with 7 bases between. The CDR3 runs to 15 residues.

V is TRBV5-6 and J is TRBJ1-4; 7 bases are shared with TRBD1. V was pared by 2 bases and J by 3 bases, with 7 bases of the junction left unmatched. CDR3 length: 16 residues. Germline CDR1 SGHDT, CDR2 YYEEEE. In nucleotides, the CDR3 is TGTGCCAGCAGCTTAACGACAGGGTCGGCTAATGAAAAACTGTTTTTT. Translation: CASSLTTGSANEKLFF.

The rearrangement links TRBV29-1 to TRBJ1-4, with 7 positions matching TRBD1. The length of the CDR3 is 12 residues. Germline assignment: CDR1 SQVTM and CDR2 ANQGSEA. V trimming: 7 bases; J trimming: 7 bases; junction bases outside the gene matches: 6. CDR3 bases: TGCAGCGGAAGCCAGGGGGGTGAAAAACTGTTTTTT. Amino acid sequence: CSGSQGGEKLFF.